These 24 T cell receptor beta chains were all obtained from the same sample, sequenced in a study of glioma-infiltrating T cells (TCRdb year 2016). The data were produced on an Illumina MiSeq. The iRepertoire nested amplicon-rescue multiplex PCR (arm-PCR) platform was used to amplify TCR alpha and beta CDR3 regions from RNA. TCRdb reprocessing: public reads trimmed at Q25 with fastp, clones called with MiXCR, in-frame beta chains kept. Rows are unified per CDR3 protein, each entry keeping the most common DNA and genes. The sample table holds 300,000 to 450,000 distinct CDR3 sequences, of which 41% were seen once. The leading ten clones occupy 12% of the sample. Material: glioma tissue, nonneoplastic brain tissue, or PBMCs (not recorded which). Every receptor here comes from a human donor with low-grade glioma or glioblastoma, undergoing nonglioma brain surgery, or in good health (not recorded which).

This chain joins TRBV29-1 and TRBJ1-1; possible D gene TRBD1, 6 bases. CDR1 and CDR2 (germline): SQVTM, ANQGSEA. Trimming stripped 7 bases from V and 1 base from J, with 10 bases between. The CDR3 has 12 amino acids. Here the CDR3 reads CSGTVSNTEAFF. The DNA for the CDR3 is TGCAGCGGGACAGTGTCGAACACTGAAGCTTTCTTT.

This clonotype has at least ten counts. This chain links TRBV6-2 or TRBV6-3 with TRBJ2-1; 7 bases are shared with TRBD1. The germline V gene has CDR1 MNHEY and CDR2 SVGEGT. This CDR3 contains 15 residues. V gave up 4 bases and J gave up 4 bases; unmatched junction bases: 7. CDR3 nucleotides: TGTGCCAGCAGTTTCCAGGGGGTTTCTTACAATGAGCAGTTCTTC. This translates into CASSFQGVSYNEQFF.

This chain connects TRBV7-2 to TRBJ1-1; D gene unclear. This CDR3 has 14 residues. V shed 5 bases and J shed 7 bases, with 17 bases lying between them. From germline, CDR1 is SGHTA and CDR2 FQGNSA. CDR3 sequence reads: CASSRLGRGLEAFF. CDR3 nucleotides: TGTGCCAGCAGCCGCTTAGGTAGAGGGCTTGAAGCTTTCTTT.

This clonotype was seen many times. This chain connects TRBV27 to TRBJ2-1; no clear D. Trimming shortened V by 3 bases and J by 0 bases, and 12 bases separated the two germline ends. Germline lookup yields CDR1 MNHEY and CDR2 SMNVEV (reference sequence). The CDR3 sequence is 16 residues long. The CDR3 nucleotides are TGTGCCAGCAGTTTTTTGGGGTTCGCCTCCTACAATGAGCAGTTCTTC. It is translated as CASSFLGFASYNEQFF.

The chain carries TRBV10-3 and TRBJ2-1; D uncertain. Trimming removed 6 bases from V and 0 bases from J, with 12 bases in between. CDR1 and CDR2 from the germline V gene are ENHRY and SYGVKD. This CDR3 spans 15 amino acids. The CDR3: CAISIAESSYNEQFF. CDR3 DNA sequence: TGTGCCATCAGCATAGCCGAGAGCTCCTACAATGAGCAGTTCTTC.

This clonotype was picked up a small number of times. The rearrangement uses TRBV15 and TRBJ2-1, with TRBD2 matching 9 bases. Trimming at V came to 0 bases and at J to 4 bases, leaving 10 bases not matched to a gene. The CDR3 extends over 18 amino acids. Germline V CDR1 and CDR2: LNHNV, YYDKDF (reference sequence). The CDR3 sequence: CATSRDHPRLAEYNEQFF. DNA of the CDR3: TGTGCCACCAGCAGAGACCACCCAAGACTAGCGGAATACAATGAGCAGTTCTTC.

The chain uses TRBV20-1 and TRBJ1-6; 9 nucleotides match TRBD1. CDR1 DFQATT and CDR2 SNEGSKA come from the germline V gene (reference sequence). The V and J ends lost 4 bases and 10 bases, in that order; junction bases with no gene match: 11. CDR3 length equals 15 residues. The CDR3 sequence is CSATGTGPDDSPLHF. Written as DNA, the CDR3 is TGCAGTGCTACGGGGACAGGGCCGGATGACTCACCCCTCCACTTT.

The genes are TRBV6-6 and TRBJ1-4, with D uncertain. Germline lookup yields CDR1 MNHNY and CDR2 SVGAGI (reference sequence). The CDR3 is made up of 14 amino acids. Trimming shortened V by 8 bases and J by 1 base, and 11 bases separated the two germline ends. CDR3 loop: CASGQKGTNEKLFF. The CDR3 DNA is TGTGCCAGCGGCCAGAAAGGAACTAATGAAAAACTGTTTTTT.

Notes on this clonotype: Since a much larger clone is just one base distant, this may be a read error. The chain couples TRBV6-2 or TRBV6-3 to TRBJ2-7; D possibly matches TRBD1 or TRBD2 (5 bases each). The CDR3 loop spans 15 amino acids. With 5 bases removed from V and 7 bases from J, the gap between germline ends came to 21 bases. Germline V gives CDR1 MNHEY, CDR2 SVGEGT. The CDR3 protein is CASSPSGTPLYEQYF. CDR3 in DNA: TGTGCCAGCAGTCCTTCCGGGACCCCACTATATGAGCAGTACTTC.

In this sample, this clonotype turned up a few times. J is TRBJ1-1 and V is TRBV7-2; 8 bases align to TRBD1. CDR3 length: 14 residues. Germline V CDR1 and CDR2: SGHTA, FQGNSA. The V segment lost 5 bases and the J segment 4 bases; nucleotides outside the gene matches: 6. The CDR3 region is CASSADRGGTEAFF. The CDR3 nucleotides are TGTGCCAGCAGCGCCGACAGGGGTGGCACTGAAGCTTTCTTT.

This clonotype turned up a few times. This rearrangement joins TRBV19 to TRBJ2-2, with D tentatively TRBD1 or TRBD2 (6 bases each). V shed 4 bases and J shed 4 bases, with 13 bases lying between them. CDR1 and CDR2 (germline): LNHDA, SQIVND (reference sequence). CDR3 size: 15 residues. In DNA, the CDR3 is TGTGCCAGTAGTACCGACAGGAGGGCCACCGGGGAGCTGTTTTTT. The encoded protein is CASSTDRRATGELFF.

The V and J genes are TRBV15 and TRBJ2-3, with D hard to call. V was pared by 3 bases and J by 14 bases, with 24 bases between. Germline loops: CDR1 LNHNV, CDR2 YYDKDF (reference sequence). The CDR3 loop spans 15 amino acids. CDR3 residues: CATSSPPGTPRLAYF. CDR3 in DNA: TGTGCCACCAGCAGCCCCCCCGGAACTCCAAGGCTGGCGTATTTT.

This clonotype was counted many times. The rearrangement links TRBV6-1 to TRBJ2-7, with TRBD1 matching over 10 bases. V shed 1 base, J shed 7 bases, and the junction held 7 bases outside the gene matches. This CDR3 is built from 15 residues. Germline assignment: CDR1 MNHNS and CDR2 SASEGT. This chain's CDR3 is CASSEGTGGIWEQYF. Here the CDR3 DNA reads TGTGCCAGCAGTGAAGGGACAGGGGGGATCTGGGAGCAGTACTTC.

Details on this clonotype: A much larger clone lies one base from this, so it may be a read error. The V gene is TRBV6-9, the J gene TRBJ2-3; TRBD2 matches at 10 bases. With V trimmed by 4 bases and J by 7 bases, 11 bases remained unmatched. CDR1 is MNHGY and CDR2 is SVAAGI in the germline V gene. The CDR3 totals 16 residues. CDR3 residues: CASSSRASGSINTQYF. Here the CDR3 DNA reads TGTGCCAGCAGTTCCAGGGCTAGCGGGAGTATAAATACGCAGTATTTT.

This clonotype was seen more than once but under ten times. This rearrangement joins TRBV7-8 to TRBJ2-5; D gene unclear. The V gene's germline CDR1 is SGHVS and CDR2 FQNEAQ. This CDR3 region has 13 residues. V lost 5 bases, J lost 5 bases, and 12 bases lay in between. The CDR3 region has the DNA TGTGCCAGCAGCAAGGCACCGGCGGAGACCCAGTACTTC. Protein product: CASSKAPAETQYF.

The chain carries TRBV7-3 and TRBJ1-1, with no clear D. Per germline, CDR1 SGHTA and CDR2 FQGTGA. V was trimmed by 5 bases and J by 4 bases, leaving 14 bases between them. CDR3 length: 14 amino acids. The CDR3 region is CASSPQAASTEAFF. The CDR3 nucleotides are TGTGCCAGCAGCCCTCAGGCGGCGAGCACTGAAGCTTTCTTT. Full variable domain (missing parts from reference TRBV7-3 and TRBJ1-1): GAGVSQTPSNKVTEKGKYVELRCDPISGHTALYWYRQSLGQGPEFLIYFQGTGAADDSGLPNDRFFAVRPEGSVSTLKIQRTERGDSAVYLCASSPQAASTEAFFGQGTRLTVV.

This clonotype appeared a few times. This sequence joins TRBV3-1 and TRBJ2-7, with a weak D call TRBD1 (5 bases). V was shortened by 10 bases and J by 5 bases, with 12 bases between the two germline ends. Germline CDR1 is LGHDT and CDR2 is YNNKEL (reference sequence). CDR3 size: 11 residues. In nucleotides, the CDR3 is TGTGCCACAGAAAGGGGCGACGAGCAGTACTTC. This translates into CATERGDEQYF.

A word on this clonotype: A read error may be the cause here, since a much bigger clone is one base away. The rearrangement joins TRBV6-2 or TRBV6-3 to TRBJ1-6; D is perhaps TRBD1 (6 bases). This CDR3 comprises 15 residues. Germline CDR1 MNHEY, CDR2 SVGEGT. DNA for the CDR3: TGTACCAGCAGAACCACCGGGACACCAATCTCCCCCCTCCACTTT. Translation: CTSRTTGTPISPLHF.

The sample holds a few counts of this clonotype. The chain links TRBV10-3 to TRBJ2-7; no reliable D call. There are 16 residues in the CDR3. Germline CDR1 is ENHRY and CDR2 is SYGVKD. V dropped 0 bases and J dropped 0 bases, with 12 bases sitting between them. The CDR3 DNA follows: TGTGCCATCAGTGAGTCGAAAGGCTTAAGCTCCTACGAGCAGTACTTC. Its translation: CAISESKGLSSYEQYF.

Notes on this clonotype: This clone may be a read error of a much larger clone one base away. CDR3 bases: TGCAGTGCTGGGGTGGGGGGGAAGACTGAAGCTTTCTTT. This encodes CSAGVGGKTEAFF. The genes are TRBV20-1 and TRBJ1-1, with a possible D match to TRBD1 (5 bases). Germline assignment: CDR1 DFQATT and CDR2 SNEGSKA (reference sequence). This CDR3 has 13 residues. V gave up 5 bases and J gave up 5 bases, with 15 bases separating them.

This clonotype has a count of ten or more. This chain uses TRBV28 with TRBJ2-7, with D perhaps TRBD2 (8 bases). Trimming cost V 6 bases and J 0 bases, with 15 bases left between them. The germline V gene encodes CDR1 MDHEN and CDR2 SYDVKM. The CDR3 spans 15 residues. This CDR3 is CASSQGGLVSYEQYF. The CDR3 nucleotides are TGTGCCAGCAGCCAGGGGGGACTAGTCTCCTACGAGCAGTACTTC.

Turning to this clonotype: Just one base apart from a much larger clone, this may be a read error. The chain recombines TRBV6-6 with TRBJ2-7; D remains ambiguous. The V gene lost 3 bases and the J gene lost 2 bases, with 14 bases spanning the gap. The CDR3 has 15 amino acids. Looked up from germline, CDR1 is MNHNY and CDR2 is SVGAGI (reference sequence). CDR3 DNA sequence: TGTGCCAGCAGTTATCAGGTACCCCTAGCCTACGAGCAGTACTTC. It is translated as CASSYQVPLAYEQYF.

A note on this clonotype: Since a much larger clone is just one base distant, this may be a read error. The chain joins TRBV27 to TRBJ2-5; D might be TRBD2 (6 bases). Deletions cut 3 bases from V and 4 bases from J, with 15 bases between. Germline values: CDR1 MNHEY, CDR2 SMNVEV (reference sequence). This CDR3 contains 15 residues. The CDR3 bases are TGTGCCAGCAGTTTGACACTAGTGGGAGGAGAGACCCAGTACTTC. Translation gives CASSLTLVGGETQYF.

V usage is TRBV18 and J usage is TRBJ2-3; D unresolved. V shed 6 bases and J shed 2 bases, with 12 bases lying between them. CDR3 size: 14 residues. The germline V gene has CDR1 KGHSH and CDR2 LQKENI. The CDR3 sequence: CASSPSGFTDTQYF. As DNA, the CDR3 is TGTGCCAGCTCCCCTTCTGGGTTCACAGATACGCAGTATTTT.